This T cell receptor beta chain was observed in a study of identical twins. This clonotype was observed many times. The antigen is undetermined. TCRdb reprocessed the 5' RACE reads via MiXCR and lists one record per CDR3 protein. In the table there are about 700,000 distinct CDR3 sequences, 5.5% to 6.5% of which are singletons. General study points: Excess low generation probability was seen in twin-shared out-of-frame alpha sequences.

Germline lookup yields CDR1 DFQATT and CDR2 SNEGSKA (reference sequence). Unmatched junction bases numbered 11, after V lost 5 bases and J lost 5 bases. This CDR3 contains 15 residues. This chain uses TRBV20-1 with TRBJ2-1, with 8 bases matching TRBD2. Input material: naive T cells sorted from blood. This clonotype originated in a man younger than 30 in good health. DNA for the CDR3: TGCAGTGCTCATTTTAGCGGGACTCCGCACAATGAGCAGTTCTTC. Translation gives CSAHFSGTPHNEQFF.